The clone carrying this T cell receptor (beta chain) showed up just a few times. Its specificity is unknown. Sequenced by immunoSEQ multiplex PCR; TCRdb stores in-frame clones only, minus some. The sample records about 51,000 clones, approximately 83% being singletons. The data stem from a study of PD-L1 blockade in urothelial cancer. Overall study: About 90% of the roughly 29 patients comprised males who had bladder-origin urothelial cancer. Blood was analyzed 3 weeks (second dose) and 6 weeks after treatment start. Study-level findings and limits: Below-median TCR clonality that was measured in pretreatment blood predicted better survival.

Deletions cut 0 bases from V and 6 bases from J, with 10 bases between. This CDR3 spans 14 amino acids. CDR1 is SGHRS and CDR2 is YFSETQ in the germline V gene. Individual patients had between 1 and 8 samples, taken pretreatment and on-treatment. The clonotype comes from a man aged 55 to 70 with urothelial cancer. The chain employs TRBV5-1 and TRBJ1-5, with D uncertain. The sample here was PBMCs, taken around atezolizumab (anti-PD-L1) treatment. As DNA, the CDR3 is TGCGCCAGCAGCTTGGGCCCTAATGCTCAGCCCCAGCATTTT. It encodes CASSLGPNAQPQHF.